These T cell receptor beta chains were read from a single sample in a study of T-cell reconstitution after alpha-beta-depleted transplantation in children. In TCRdb, the PCR reads were re-called with MiXCR into one record per CDR3 protein. The sample yields hundreds of thousands of distinct CDR3 sequences, around a tenth seen once. Sequencing used PBMCs, obtained before TCRalphabeta/CD19-depleted stem cell transplant. The receptors stem from a boy younger than two with acute myeloid leukemia, due to receive a stem cell transplant. Both conserved end residues are part of each CDR3. A D gene is named only where the DNA matches it firmly. Clone sizes are given selectively: once, few, many, or a class where the clone is expanded.

cdr3_aa: CASGFNRDYTYNEQFF
cdr3_nt: TGTGCTAGTGGTTTTAATCGGGACTATACTTACAATGAGCAGTTCTTC
j_call: TRBJ2-1
clone_size: many
d_call: TRBD2
v_call: TRBV12-5

cdr3_aa: CSVTGTGGGELFF
cdr3_nt: TGCAGCGTAACCGGGACAGGGGGCGGGGAGCTGTTTTTT
j_call: TRBJ2-2
clone_size: many
d_call: TRBD1
v_call: TRBV29-1

cdr3_aa: CASSLGLTGEEDIQYF
cdr3_nt: TGCGCCAGCAGCTTGGGTTTGACAGGGGAGGAAGACATTCAGTACTTC
j_call: TRBJ2-4
clone_size: NA
d_call: TRBD1
v_call: TRBV5-1

cdr3_aa: CASSQTSATKETQYF
cdr3_nt: TGTGCCAGCAGCCAAACTAGCGCTACTAAAGAGACCCAGTACTTC
j_call: TRBJ2-5
clone_size: few
d_call: TRBD2
v_call: TRBV9

cdr3_aa: CSVDGAVDHGRDF
cdr3_nt: TGCAGCGTTGACGGAGCGGTGGACCACGGGAGGGATTTT
j_call: TRBJ2-3
clone_size: many
d_call: TRBD2
v_call: TRBV29-1

cdr3_aa: CASSPTWAGLAKNIQYF
cdr3_nt: TGTGCCAGCAGTCCCACTTGGGCAGGGTTAGCCAAAAACATTCAGTACTTC
j_call: TRBJ2-4
clone_size: few
d_call: NA
v_call: TRBV28

cdr3_aa: CASSFLSGGGYTF
cdr3_nt: TGTGCCAGCAGCTTTCTCTCAGGGGGTGGCTACACCTTC
j_call: TRBJ1-2
clone_size: many
d_call: TRBD1
v_call: TRBV7-2

cdr3_aa: CASSPPLETQYF
cdr3_nt: TGTGCCAGCTCACCACCGCTGGAGACCCAGTACTTC
j_call: TRBJ2-5
clone_size: many
d_call: NA
v_call: TRBV18

cdr3_aa: CASSLGLASHEQYF
cdr3_nt: TGTGCCAGCAGCTTGGGACTAGCGTCCCACGAGCAGTACTTC
j_call: TRBJ2-7
clone_size: many
d_call: TRBD2
v_call: TRBV5-4

cdr3_aa: CASSPSWGGYEQYF
cdr3_nt: TGTGCCAGCAGCCCCTCGTGGGGCGGCTACGAGCAGTACTTC
j_call: TRBJ2-7
clone_size: NA
d_call: NA
v_call: TRBV9

cdr3_aa: CASSRLAGYEQYF
cdr3_nt: TGTGCCAGCAGCCGACTAGCGGGATACGAGCAGTACTTC
j_call: TRBJ2-7
clone_size: many
d_call: TRBD2
v_call: TRBV14

cdr3_aa: CASSQPWTGGSPYQPQHF
cdr3_nt: TGCGCCAGCAGTCAACCTTGGACAGGGGGGTCACCTTATCAGCCCCAGCATTTT
j_call: TRBJ1-5
clone_size: few
d_call: TRBD1
v_call: TRBV23-1

cdr3_aa: CASSRDSYNSPLHF
cdr3_nt: TGTGCCAGCAGCCGGGACTCCTATAATTCACCCCTCCACTTT
j_call: TRBJ1-6
clone_size: many
d_call: NA
v_call: TRBV3-1

cdr3_aa: CASSLAPGWGPYEQYF
cdr3_nt: TGTGCCAGCAGCTTAGCCCCCGGGTGGGGCCCCTACGAGCAGTACTTC
j_call: TRBJ2-7
clone_size: few
d_call: NA
v_call: TRBV7-9

cdr3_aa: CASSLMDTSGGETQYF
cdr3_nt: TGTGCCAGCAGTTTAATGGACACAAGCGGGGGAGAGACCCAGTACTTC
j_call: TRBJ2-5
clone_size: many
d_call: TRBD2
v_call: TRBV28

cdr3_aa: CAIRARFSSYNEQFF
cdr3_nt: TGTGCCATCAGGGCCAGATTTAGCTCTTATAATGAGCAGTTCTTC
j_call: TRBJ2-1
clone_size: many
d_call: NA
v_call: TRBV10-3

cdr3_aa: CASSLWTSQETQYF
cdr3_nt: TGCGCCAGCAGCTTGTGGACTTCTCAAGAGACCCAGTACTTC
j_call: TRBJ2-5
clone_size: many
d_call: NA
v_call: TRBV5-1

cdr3_aa: CASRAPGQVRYEQYF
cdr3_nt: TGTGCCAGCAGGGCTCCGGGACAGGTACGCTACGAGCAGTACTTC
j_call: TRBJ2-7
clone_size: many
d_call: TRBD1
v_call: TRBV6-5

cdr3_aa: CASSLGGGARTGANVLTF
cdr3_nt: TGTGCCAGCAGCTTAGGGGGGGGCGCAAGGACTGGGGCCAACGTCCTGACTTTC
j_call: TRBJ2-6
clone_size: many
d_call: NA
v_call: TRBV11-1

cdr3_aa: CATSDSLGGRASSGANVLTF
cdr3_nt: TGTGCCACCAGTGATTCCCTCGGGGGCCGGGCGAGCTCTGGGGCCAACGTCCTGACTTTC
j_call: TRBJ2-6
clone_size: many
d_call: NA
v_call: TRBV24-1

cdr3_aa: CASSVRDRGTGELFF
cdr3_nt: TGTGCCAGCAGTGTACGGGACAGGGGAACCGGGGAGCTGTTTTTT
j_call: TRBJ2-2
clone_size: NA
d_call: TRBD1
v_call: TRBV2

cdr3_aa: CASSLGTSINEQFF
cdr3_nt: TGTGCCAGCAGTTTGGGGACTAGCATCAATGAGCAGTTCTTC
j_call: TRBJ2-1
clone_size: NA
d_call: TRBD2
v_call: TRBV12-3/TRBV12-4

cdr3_aa: CASSYRGAGGFYGYTF
cdr3_nt: TGTGCCAGCAGTTACCGAGGGGCCGGCGGGTTCTATGGCTACACCTTC
j_call: TRBJ1-2
clone_size: many
d_call: NA
v_call: TRBV6-5

cdr3_aa: CASSYSGAYEQYF
cdr3_nt: TGTGCCAGCAGTTACAGCGGGGCCTACGAGCAGTACTTC
j_call: TRBJ2-7
clone_size: many
d_call: TRBD2
v_call: TRBV6-2/TRBV6-3

cdr3_aa: CAISQGARYEQYF
cdr3_nt: TGTGCCATCTCCCAGGGGGCGCGCTACGAGCAGTACTTC
j_call: TRBJ2-7
clone_size: few
d_call: TRBD1
v_call: TRBV10-3

cdr3_aa: CASSRPLAGGRQETQYF
cdr3_nt: TGTGCCAGCAGCCGTCCACTAGCGGGGGGGCGGCAAGAGACCCAGTACTTC
j_call: TRBJ2-5
clone_size: many
d_call: TRBD2
v_call: TRBV7-9

cdr3_aa: CAISESPGQGIPEQYF
cdr3_nt: TGTGCCATCAGTGAGTCGCCGGGACAGGGGATCCCCGAGCAGTACTTC
j_call: TRBJ2-7
clone_size: few
d_call: TRBD1
v_call: TRBV10-3

cdr3_aa: CASSRQFPRNEKLFF
cdr3_nt: TGCGCCAGCAGCCGACAGTTCCCGCGGAATGAAAAACTGTTTTTT
j_call: TRBJ1-4
clone_size: NA
d_call: NA
v_call: TRBV5-1

cdr3_aa: CASSFSTGQNSPLHF
cdr3_nt: TGTGCCAGCAGTTTCAGTACAGGACAAAATTCACCCCTCCACTTT
j_call: TRBJ1-6
clone_size: NA
d_call: NA
v_call: TRBV12-3/TRBV12-4

cdr3_aa: CASSRRTSVSTDTQYF
cdr3_nt: TGTGCCAGCTCACGACGGACTAGCGTGAGCACAGATACGCAGTATTTT
j_call: TRBJ2-3
clone_size: NA
d_call: TRBD2
v_call: TRBV18

cdr3_aa: CSARAGGKETQYF
cdr3_nt: TGCAGTGCTAGAGCGGGGGGGAAGGAGACCCAGTACTTC
j_call: TRBJ2-5
clone_size: NA
d_call: TRBD2
v_call: TRBV20-1

cdr3_aa: CASSQKWAPTGVGPYNEQFF
cdr3_nt: TGTGCCAGCAGCCAAAAATGGGCCCCGACAGGTGTAGGTCCCTACAATGAGCAGTTCTTC
j_call: TRBJ2-1
clone_size: NA
d_call: NA
v_call: TRBV16

cdr3_aa: CASSLGKAGGLYEQYF
cdr3_nt: TGTGCCAGCAGCTTAGGTAAAGCGGGGGGTCTTTACGAGCAGTACTTC
j_call: TRBJ2-7
clone_size: NA
d_call: TRBD2
v_call: TRBV7-2

cdr3_aa: CASIEEIAGGPINEQFF
cdr3_nt: TGTGCCAGCATCGAAGAGATAGCGGGAGGGCCGATCAATGAGCAGTTCTTC
j_call: TRBJ2-1
clone_size: many
d_call: TRBD2
v_call: TRBV28

cdr3_aa: CASSSDRGRETQYF
cdr3_nt: TGTGCCAGCAGTTCCGACAGGGGGCGAGAGACCCAGTACTTC
j_call: TRBJ2-5
clone_size: many
d_call: TRBD1
v_call: TRBV12-3/TRBV12-4

cdr3_aa: CASSQFRGARDTQYF
cdr3_nt: TGTGCCAGCAGCCAGTTTAGGGGCGCGAGAGATACGCAGTATTTT
j_call: TRBJ2-3
clone_size: many
d_call: NA
v_call: TRBV14

cdr3_aa: CASTSGAVYNEQFF
cdr3_nt: TGTGCCAGCACATCCGGGGCAGTGTACAATGAGCAGTTCTTC
j_call: TRBJ2-1
clone_size: few
d_call: NA
v_call: TRBV6-2/TRBV6-3

cdr3_aa: CSVRGQGKNIQYF
cdr3_nt: TGCAGCGTTAGGGGACAGGGGAAAAACATTCAGTACTTC
j_call: TRBJ2-4
clone_size: NA
d_call: TRBD1
v_call: TRBV29-1

cdr3_aa: CASSYPDRGYGYTF
cdr3_nt: TGTGCCAGCAGTTACCCGGACAGGGGCTATGGCTACACCTTC
j_call: TRBJ1-2
clone_size: NA
d_call: TRBD1
v_call: TRBV6-6

cdr3_aa: CASSEIPGLAGGGEQYF
cdr3_nt: TGTGCCAGCAGCGAAATACCGGGACTAGCGGGAGGAGGCGAGCAGTACTTC
j_call: TRBJ2-7
clone_size: NA
d_call: TRBD2
v_call: TRBV7-2

cdr3_aa: CSVDHGGSYEQYF
cdr3_nt: TGCAGCGTTGACCATGGGGGCTCCTACGAGCAGTACTTC
j_call: TRBJ2-7
clone_size: many
d_call: NA
v_call: TRBV29-1

cdr3_aa: CASKRAGVQETQYF
cdr3_nt: TGTGCCAGCAAAAGGGCAGGGGTCCAAGAGACCCAGTACTTC
j_call: TRBJ2-5
clone_size: few
d_call: NA
v_call: TRBV27

cdr3_aa: CASINSARDTEAFF
cdr3_nt: TGTGCCAGCATAAACTCGGCGAGGGACACTGAAGCTTTCTTT
j_call: TRBJ1-1
clone_size: many
d_call: NA
v_call: TRBV28

cdr3_aa: CASSSPNRSPRPNEKLFF
cdr3_nt: TGTGCCAGCAGCTCCCCTAACAGGAGCCCACGCCCTAATGAAAAACTGTTTTTT
j_call: TRBJ1-4
clone_size: many
d_call: NA
v_call: TRBV11-2

cdr3_aa: CASSLGGMNTEAFF
cdr3_nt: TGCGCCAGCAGCCTGGGCGGGATGAACACTGAAGCTTTCTTT
j_call: TRBJ1-1
clone_size: many
d_call: NA
v_call: TRBV5-1

cdr3_aa: CRGARGDAGELFF
cdr3_nt: TGCAGGGGGGCTAGGGGGGACGCCGGGGAGCTGTTTTTT
j_call: TRBJ2-2
clone_size: few
d_call: NA
v_call: TRBV29-1

cdr3_aa: CASSYRYGGQETQYF
cdr3_nt: TGTGCCAGCAGCTATCGGTACGGCGGCCAAGAGACCCAGTACTTC
j_call: TRBJ2-5
clone_size: many
d_call: NA
v_call: TRBV7-9

cdr3_aa: CSVEDRAAQFF
cdr3_nt: TGCAGCGTCGAGGACAGGGCGGCGCAGTTCTTC
j_call: TRBJ2-1
clone_size: many
d_call: TRBD1
v_call: TRBV29-1

cdr3_aa: CSSNAPDTQYF
cdr3_nt: TGCAGCTCCAATGCCCCAGATACGCAGTATTTT
j_call: TRBJ2-3
clone_size: many
d_call: NA
v_call: TRBV29-1

cdr3_aa: CASSPQTTDTQYF
cdr3_nt: TGTGCCAGCAGCCCCCAGACCACAGATACGCAGTATTTT
j_call: TRBJ2-3
clone_size: many
d_call: NA
v_call: TRBV7-2

cdr3_aa: CASSKRGVAGEIVTDTQYF
cdr3_nt: TGTGCCAGCAGCAAACGCGGGGTAGCGGGAGAAATTGTGACAGATACGCAGTATTTT
j_call: TRBJ2-3
clone_size: many
d_call: TRBD2
v_call: TRBV11-2

cdr3_aa: CASSLSPSGNTIYF
cdr3_nt: TGTGCCAGCAGCTTAAGTCCCTCTGGAAACACCATATATTTT
j_call: TRBJ1-3
clone_size: many
d_call: NA
v_call: TRBV7-2

cdr3_aa: CASSLRGTSSYEQYF
cdr3_nt: TGTGCCAGCAGCTTAAGGGGGACCTCCTCCTACGAGCAGTACTTC
j_call: TRBJ2-7
clone_size: NA
d_call: NA
v_call: TRBV13

cdr3_aa: CASSLAPPSDTQYF
cdr3_nt: TGCGCCAGCAGCTTGGCCCCCCCGTCAGATACGCAGTATTTT
j_call: TRBJ2-3
clone_size: many
d_call: NA
v_call: TRBV5-1

cdr3_aa: CASSYRDSRDPYEQYF
cdr3_nt: TGCGCCAGCAGCTATCGGGACTCCCGAGACCCCTACGAGCAGTACTTC
j_call: TRBJ2-7
clone_size: few
d_call: NA
v_call: TRBV4-3